The source of this TCR beta chain is a study of PD-L1 blockade in urothelial cancer. The wider study: Reported median T cell count for blood samples was roughly 140,000.

Details on this clone: Its antigen is as yet unknown.

Overall study findings and caveats: Below-median blood TCR clonality before treatment forecast better survival.

This CDR3 region has 15 residues. Trimming removed 2 bases at V and 4 bases at J, with 15 bases between. Germline lookup yields CDR1 MNHEY and CDR2 SVGAGI. The data were produced by immunoSEQ multiplex PCR, yet TCRdb's version contains in-frame clones alone and is incomplete. The sample contains 45,000 or so clones, around nine tenths of which appear only once. Time point here: pretreatment peripheral blood. The rearrangement joins TRBV6-5 to TRBJ2-7, with D possibly being TRBD1 (6 bases). The receptor was derived from a donor at least 40 years old with urothelial cancer. The material sequenced was PBMCs, taken around atezolizumab (anti-PD-L1) treatment. CDR3 residues: CASSYPGQGLYEQYF. In DNA form, the CDR3 reads TGTGCCAGCAGTTACCCGGGACAAGGGCTTTACGAGCAGTACTTC.